This T cell receptor beta chain was documented in a study of vaccination effects on CD4 cells after COVID-19. Peptide-pool stimulation followed by sequencing identified expanded antigen-specific CD4+ clonotypes in the ViraFEST assay. Following 10 days of culture, CD4+ T cells were isolated. All participants had two doses of either the BNT162b2 or mRNA-1273 vaccine. The V gene lost 2 bases and the J gene lost 0 bases, with 9 bases spanning the gap. The CDR3 consists of 14 residues. The germline CDR1 and CDR2 sequences are SGDLS and YYNGEE. Assay used: immunoSEQ multiplex PCR; TCRdb lists only in-frame clones, some missing. The table records 57,000 or so clones, more than 70% of them present only once. To note about this clone: Its specificity is not known.

The V gene is TRBV9, the J gene TRBJ2-7; the D is unclear. Sequencing was performed on CD4+ T cells from PBMCs cultured with HCoV-229E spike peptides, taken after COVID-19 vaccination. The TCR comes from a human donor who received a COVID-19 vaccine. As DNA, the CDR3 is TGTGCCAGCAGCGTTGGTGATAGCTCCTACGAGCAGTACGTC. This translates into CASSVGDSSYEQYV.